Listed below are T cell receptor beta chains from one sample, sequenced in a study of T-cell reconstitution after alpha-beta-depleted transplantation in children. TCRdb re-called the PCR reads through MiXCR, storing one row per CDR3 protein. Altogether approximately 120,000 distinct CDR3 sequences are present, roughly 9.7% being singletons, with the ten largest covering 24%. The sequences come from PBMCs, mostly from graft donor cells, collected 180 days after TCRalphabeta/CD19-depleted stem cell transplant. These receptors all stem from a girl less than two years old who had a stem cell transplant for combined immunodeficiency, so the T cells may come from the graft donor. The CDR3 runs from the conserved cysteine through the conserved F or W. D genes are given only for firm matches. Some rows have no size entry. The others give once, few or many, or a class for an expanded clone.

v_gene,d_gene,abundance,j_gene,CDR3nt,CDR3aa
TRBV7-9,-,-,TRBJ1-1,TGTGCCAGCCGGATTCCGATGAACACTGAAGCTTTCTTT,CASRIPMNTEAFF
TRBV11-2,-,many,TRBJ2-2,TGTGCCAGCAGCTACATCGGGACGACGAACACCGGGGAGCTGTTTTTT,CASSYIGTTNTGELFF
TRBV11-2,TRBD2,many,TRBJ2-5,TGTGCCAGCAGCTCTGGAAGCCGGACTAGTCCGCAAGAGACCCAGTACTTC,CASSSGSRTSPQETQYF
TRBV10-3,TRBD1,many,TRBJ1-5,TGTGCCATCAGTGCTGGGACAGAACAACAGCCCCAGCATTTT,CAISAGTEQQPQHF
TRBV29-1,TRBD1,-,TRBJ1-5,TGCAGCGTTGCAGGGGGGGATCAGCCCCAGCATTTT,CSVAGGDQPQHF
TRBV10-3,TRBD2,few,TRBJ2-5,TGTGCCGTAACACCAGGGGTTGGACTAGCGGGCAGGTACCAAGAGACCCAGTACTTC,CAVTPGVGLAGRYQETQYF
TRBV6-5,-,-,TRBJ2-7,TGTGCCAGCAGTTACTCAGGGCACGACGAGCAGTACTTC,CASSYSGHDEQYF
TRBV9,-,-,TRBJ2-1,TGTGCCAGCAGCGTAGAAAGGGGGGGGGCCTACAATGAGCAGTTCTTC,CASSVERGGAYNEQFF
TRBV29-1,-,-,TRBJ2-2,TGCAGCGTTGAAGGGGTCAGGGGTCGTGACACCGGGGAGCTGTTTTTT,CSVEGVRGRDTGELFF
TRBV6-1,-,few,TRBJ2-3,TGTGCCAGCAGTGAAGACAGGCCCCCAGATACGCAGTATTTT,CASSEDRPPDTQYF
TRBV18,TRBD2,many,TRBJ2-3,TGTGCCAGCTCATCAGGACTAGCGGGAGGGCCCACAGATACGCAGTATTTT,CASSSGLAGGPTDTQYF
TRBV7-2,TRBD1,many,TRBJ1-5,TGTGCCAGCAGCTTACGGACAGGCCCCAATCAGCCCCAGCATTTT,CASSLRTGPNQPQHF
TRBV4-2,-,few,TRBJ2-6,TGTGCCAGCAGCCAAGGGCCCCCGGGACAAAGGGGCCACTCTGGGGCCAACGTCCTGACTTTC,CASSQGPPGQRGHSGANVLTF
TRBV20-1,TRBD2,few,TRBJ2-5,TGCAGTGCCGCGCTAGCGGGAGGGGGGACCCAGTACTTC,CSAALAGGGTQYF
TRBV7-2,TRBD1,few,TRBJ2-2,TGTGCCAGCAGAAAAAGACCGGGACAGGGGTCAGGGGAGCTGTTTTTT,CASRKRPGQGSGELFF
TRBV4-3,-,-,TRBJ2-4,TGCGCCAGCAGCCAAGCAACCAAAAACAGTCAGTACTTC,CASSQATKNSQYF
TRBV12-3/TRBV12-4,TRBD1,few,TRBJ2-5,TGTGCCAGCAGTCCCCACCAGGCAGGGGGTGCGGAGACCCAGTACTTC,CASSPHQAGGAETQYF
TRBV15,TRBD2,-,TRBJ2-1,TGTACCACCAAAGCGGGAGCAGCTGACAATGAGCAGTTCTTC,CTTKAGAADNEQFF
TRBV27,TRBD1,many,TRBJ2-7,TGTGCCAGCAGTTTGGCCCAGGGGGCAGACGAGCAGTACTTC,CASSLAQGADEQYF
TRBV20-1,-,few,TRBJ1-1,TGCAGTGCCCCGACGCCAGGCCCAGGCGCTGAAGCTTTCTTT,CSAPTPGPGAEAFF
TRBV11-2,-,-,TRBJ2-2,TGTGCCAGCAGCAAATCGCCCAGGTCGAACACCGGGGAGCTGTTTTTT,CASSKSPRSNTGELFF
TRBV28,TRBD1,few,TRBJ2-7,TGTGCCAGCAGTTTAGGCAGGGGGCGGCGCGAGCAGTACTTC,CASSLGRGRREQYF
TRBV27,TRBD1,-,TRBJ1-2,TGTGCCAGCAGTTTACAGGGGGATTCTTATGGCTACACCTTC,CASSLQGDSYGYTF
TRBV7-9,-,-,TRBJ1-6,TGTGCCAGCAGCCCGCAGGACAATCCCCTCCACTTT,CASSPQDNPLHF
TRBV5-1,-,few,TRBJ2-3,TGCGCCAGCAGCTTGTGGGACCATTCAGATACGCAGTATTTT,CASSLWDHSDTQYF
TRBV25-1,-,-,TRBJ2-5,TGTGCCAGCAGTGACCGCCTATTCCAAGAGACCCAGTACTTC,CASSDRLFQETQYF
TRBV6-5,-,-,TRBJ1-5,TGTGCCAGCAGTTACCTCAGGGGCAATCAGCCCCAGCATTTT,CASSYLRGNQPQHF
TRBV12-3/TRBV12-4,-,-,TRBJ1-5,TGTGCCAGCAGTTTGATAAGGAGCCCTACCATGGGCAATCAGCCCCAGCATTTT,CASSLIRSPTMGNQPQHF
TRBV20-1,-,few,TRBJ1-5,TGCAGTTTACAAACAGGTGTGAATCAGCCCCAGCATTTT,CSLQTGVNQPQHF
TRBV20-1,-,few,TRBJ2-5,TGCAGTGCTAGAGTCACCACAGGGAACCAAGAGACCCAGTACTTC,CSARVTTGNQETQYF
TRBV20-1,-,-,TRBJ1-4,TGCAGTGCCCACTGGGGAGAAAAACTGTTTTTT,CSAHWGEKLFF
TRBV20-1,-,few,TRBJ2-1,TGCAGTGCTCTAGTCGTTGGCCAGCCAGGTGGGTCTTACAATGAGCAGTTCTTC,CSALVVGQPGGSYNEQFF
TRBV3-1,-,few,TRBJ2-5,TGTGCCAGCAGCCAAGATTCGATTCGGGAGACCCAGTACTTC,CASSQDSIRETQYF
TRBV5-5,-,-,TRBJ1-4,TGTGCCAGCAGCCCCAATGCACCCCGGGAAAAACTGTTTTTT,CASSPNAPREKLFF
TRBV10-3,TRBD2,-,TRBJ2-2,TGTGCCATCAGCGTAGCGGGGGGCTACGCCGGGGAGCTGTTTTTT,CAISVAGGYAGELFF
TRBV7-2,TRBD1,few,TRBJ2-7,TGTGCCAGCAGCTTAGGAGGCGACAGGGGATCCTACGAGCAGTACTTC,CASSLGGDRGSYEQYF
TRBV20-1,-,-,TRBJ2-1,TGCAGTGCTAGCGGGGAGGTTGAGCAGTTCTTC,CSASGEVEQFF
TRBV20-1,-,-,TRBJ2-7,TGCAGTGCTAGAGATTTCGAGGGGGGCTACGAGCAGTACTTC,CSARDFEGGYEQYF
TRBV6-5,-,few,TRBJ1-6,TGTGCCAGCAGTTACGGAGGGACGGGGCACCCCCTCCACTTT,CASSYGGTGHPLHF
TRBV29-1,-,many,TRBJ2-2,TGCAGCGTTGTGATCCAGTCTCGGGGGGAGCTGTTTTTT,CSVVIQSRGELFF
TRBV27,-,-,TRBJ2-5,TGTGCCAGCAGTTTACAGGGCCTGCAGGAGACCCAGTACTTC,CASSLQGLQETQYF
TRBV4-3,TRBD1,-,TRBJ1-5,TGCGCCAGCAGCCAAGCCCACGGACAGGGGGCGTCTGAGCCCCAGCATTTT,CASSQAHGQGASEPQHF
TRBV29-1,TRBD2,few,TRBJ2-7,TGCAGCGTCGAAACTAGCGGGAGTAGTTACGAGCAGTACTTC,CSVETSGSSYEQYF